The present T cell receptor (beta chain) was sequenced within a study of T cell responses to AZD1222 COVID-19 vaccine. The overall study: Pooled together were second doses at about 4 or about 12 weeks.

Findings and caveats of the study: Baseline serostatus was positive in only five to seven AZD1222 recipients. Clonal diversity may have been underestimated, and the donors were mostly white British, with more females than males. Rises in breadth and depth of Spike-specific TCRs came after two AZD1222 doses.

On this clone: Its antigen is still unknown.

The V and J ends lost 3 bases and 8 bases respectively, with 11 bases between them. Germline assignment: CDR1 SGDLS and CDR2 YYNGEE. This CDR3 contains 12 residues. Libraries were prepared by immunoSEQ multiplex PCR; TCRdb keeps only in-frame clonotypes and omits some of them. The data hold around 140,000 clones, with over 85% observed a single time. This sample comprised peripheral blood, obtained on day 0 of AZD1222 vaccination. This sequence joins TRBV9 and TRBJ1-2, with D perhaps TRBD1 (6 bases). This clonotype was sampled from an adult in good health. The CDR3 spells CASSARGGGYTF. As DNA, the CDR3 is TGTGCCAGCAGCGCACGGGGGGGCGGCTACACCTTC.